Listed here are 9 T cell receptor beta chains from one sample, sequenced in a study of shared clonotypes between healthy human individuals. CD45RO negativity and positive selection for CCR7 defined naive CD8 cells, a population that excluded terminally differentiated effector memory CD45RA+ cells. Clones were read by immunoSEQ multiplex PCR, and TCRdb kept only the in-frame ones, dropping some. The data contain about 2 million clones, about 95% of them seen just once; the ten biggest clones take up 0.85% to 1.2%. Sequences were obtained from naive CD8+ T cells sorted from blood. Receptors originate from a man aged 18 to 35 in good health.

The V and J genes are TRBV2 and TRBJ1-2, with unresolved D. The CDR3 is 15 residues long. From germline, CDR1 is SNHLY and CDR2 FYNNEI. Between the trimmed V and J ends, which lost 6 bases and 6 bases, there was a span of 20 bases. DNA for the CDR3: TGTGCCAGCAGCCTCGGTCAGTGGCAGGCGGATGGCTACACCTTC. Translated, it gives CASSLGQWQADGYTF.

The chain joins TRBV7-9 to TRBJ2-2; possibly TRBD1 for D (6 bases). Germline V gene data show CDR1 as SEHNR and CDR2 as FQNEAQ (reference sequence). The CDR3 totals 14 residues. Trimming removed 5 bases from V and 1 base from J, with 8 bases in between. CDR3 residues: CASSPRGNTGELFF. The CDR3 bases are TGTGCCAGCAGCCCCAGGGGGAACACCGGGGAGCTGTTTTTT. Drawing the rest from reference TRBV7-9 and TRBJ2-2, the complete variable domain is DTGVSQNPRHKITKRGQNVTFRCDPISEHNRLYWYRQTLGQGPEFLTYFQNEAQLEKSRLLSDRFSAERPKGSFSTLEIQRTEQGDSAMYLCASSPRGNTGELFFGEGSRLTVL.

This sequence joins TRBV10-3 and TRBJ1-4; the match to TRBD1 covers 8 bases. CDR1 and CDR2 from the germline V gene are ENHRY and SYGVKD. J lost 8 bases, V lost 5 bases, and 7 bases had no gene match. The CDR3 runs 14 residues. This CDR3 is CAISPTGVEEKLFF. In DNA form, the CDR3 reads TGTGCCATCAGTCCGACAGGGGTTGAAGAAAAACTGTTTTTT.

V usage is TRBV5-6 and J usage is TRBJ2-7, with D unresolved. Per the germline V gene, CDR1 is SGHDT and CDR2 is YYEEEE. The V end lost 0 bases, the J end lost 3 bases, and 10 bases lay between the germline ends. CDR3 size: 14 residues. The CDR3 protein is CASSLEYSYYEQYF. CDR3 DNA sequence: TGTGCCAGCAGCTTGGAATACAGCTACTACGAGCAGTACTTC.

Only a few counts were recorded for this clone. The CDR3 region has the DNA TGTGCCAGCAGCTTCGTGGCAGGGAACAATCAGCCCCAGCATTTT. This sequence encodes CASSFVAGNNQPQHF. J is TRBJ1-5 and V is TRBV7-2; the D gene is possibly TRBD1 (5 bases). CDR1 is SGHTA, CDR2 FQGNSA, per germline. Trimming pared 3 bases from V and 3 bases from J, leaving 12 bases between. This CDR3 contains 15 residues.

The V call is TRBV2, the J call TRBJ2-1; 11 bases line up with TRBD2. This CDR3 spans 15 amino acids. The ends lost 6 bases at V and 5 bases at J; junction bases unmatched: 6. Germline CDR1 and CDR2: SNHLY and FYNNEI. CDR3 in amino acids: CASRSTSGADNEQFF. CDR3 coding DNA: TGTGCCAGCAGATCGACTAGCGGGGCCGACAATGAGCAGTTCTTC. The whole variable domain, remainder taken from reference TRBV2 and TRBJ2-1, is EPEVTQTPSHQVTQMGQEVILRCVPISNHLYFYWYRQILGQKVEFLVSFYNNEISEKSEIFDDQFSVERPDGSNFTLKIRSTKLEDSAMYFCASRSTSGADNEQFFGPGTRLTVL.

CDR3 loop: CARASGTETYGNTIYF. The CDR3 DNA is TGTGCCAGAGCCTCCGGGACAGAGACCTACGGAAACACCATATATTTT. The rearrangement links TRBV2 to TRBJ1-3; 7 bases line up with TRBD1. V dropped 9 bases and J dropped 4; count of bases not matched to a gene: 15. CDR1 and CDR2 (germline): SNHLY, FYNNEI. The CDR3 consists of 16 residues.

The J gene is TRBJ2-1, the V gene TRBV11-2; D gene unclear. With 2 bases removed from V and 3 bases from J, the gap between germline ends came to 11 bases. The CDR3 length is 15 residues. Per the germline V gene, CDR1 is SGHAT and CDR2 is FQNNGV. The CDR3 DNA sequence: TGTGCCAGCAGCTTACTGGTGACCCGCTACAATGAGCAGTTCTTC. Its translation is CASSLLVTRYNEQFF. Looking up the rest from reference TRBV11-2 and TRBJ2-1 gives the full variable domain: EAGVAQSPRYKIIEKRQSVAFWCNPISGHATLYWYQQILGQGPKLLIQFQNNGVVDDSQLPKDRFSAERLKGVDSTLKIQPAKLEDSAVYLCASSLLVTRYNEQFFGPGTRLTVL.

The genes are TRBV18 and TRBJ2-7, with D possibly TRBD2 on 6 matching bases. V was clipped by 5 bases and J by 4 bases, with 15 bases between them. The germline V gene has CDR1 KGHSH and CDR2 LQKENI. The CDR3 length is 14 residues. The CDR3 is CASSTAAGGYEQYF. The CDR3 DNA follows: TGTGCCAGCTCAACCGCGGCAGGAGGGTACGAGCAGTACTTC.